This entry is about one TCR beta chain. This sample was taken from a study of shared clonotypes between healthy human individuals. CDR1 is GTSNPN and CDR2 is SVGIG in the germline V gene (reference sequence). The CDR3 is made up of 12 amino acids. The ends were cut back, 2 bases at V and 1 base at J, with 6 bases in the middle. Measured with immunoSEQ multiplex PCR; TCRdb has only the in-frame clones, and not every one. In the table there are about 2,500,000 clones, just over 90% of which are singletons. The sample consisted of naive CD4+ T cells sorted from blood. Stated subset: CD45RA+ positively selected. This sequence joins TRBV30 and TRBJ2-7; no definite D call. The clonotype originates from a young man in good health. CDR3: CAWSMGSYEQYF. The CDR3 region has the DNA TGTGCCTGGAGTATGGGTTCCTACGAGCAGTACTTC.